Shown below are 24 T cell receptor beta chains from a single sample sequenced in a study of blood T cells in healthy people across ages. Through a sample-barcoded 5' primer and a J-beta primer mix, a second PCR was run for roughly 7 to 11 cycles. TCRdb used MiXCR to reprocess the 5' RACE reads, holding one entry per CDR3 protein. The top ten hold approximately 11% of the sample, which has approximately 1.5 million distinct CDR3 sequences, about 32% seen once. Specimen: blood. These receptors were obtained from a woman between 25 and 40 years old in good health.

V usage is TRBV5-1 and J usage is TRBJ2-5; possible D gene TRBD2, 7 bases. Trimming stripped 4 bases from V and 5 bases from J, with 18 bases between. CDR1 is SGHRS, CDR2 YFSETQ, per germline. This CDR3 is built from 15 residues. The CDR3 nucleotides are TGCGCCAGCAGCCCCGCCGGGGGGCCAAGTGAGACCCAGTACTTC. Protein product: CASSPAGGPSETQYF.

A remark on this clonotype: A much larger clonotype is one base distant, so this may be a read error. The chain couples TRBV10-3 to TRBJ2-7, with 7 bases lining up with TRBD1. From germline, CDR1 is ENHRY and CDR2 SYGVKD. There are 15 residues in the CDR3. The CDR3 reads CAIRGDRSSSYERYF. CDR3 DNA: TGTGCCATCAGAGGGGACAGATCGAGCTCCTACGAGCGGTACTTC.

A remark on this clonotype: Given a much more abundant clone one base away, this may be a read error. The chain links TRBV7-9 to TRBJ1-2; possible D gene TRBD1, 5 bases. This CDR3 is 13 amino acids long. From germline, CDR1 is SEHNR and CDR2 FQNEAQ (reference sequence). The CDR3 coding sequence is TGTGCCGGCAGCTTACCAGGGTTTGGAGGCTACACCTTC. Its translation: CAGSLPGFGGYTF.

The genes are TRBV6-5 and TRBJ2-7; tentative D call: TRBD1 (6 bases). The CDR3 spans 16 residues. Between the trimmed V and J ends, which lost 2 bases and 2 bases, there was a span of 16 bases. Germline CDR1 MNHEY, CDR2 SVGAGI. CDR3 loop: CASSYVRGTGAYEQYF. The CDR3 DNA follows: TGTGCCAGCAGTTACGTCAGGGGTACGGGTGCCTACGAGCAGTACTTC.

This clonotype has more than one count but fewer than ten. The chain recombines TRBV7-2 with TRBJ2-1; no clear D. The CDR3 has 14 residues. V gave up 5 bases and J gave up 2 bases, with 10 bases separating them. Germline values: CDR1 SGHTA, CDR2 FQGNSA. CDR3 bases: TGTGCCAGCAGCGCGACCTCCGCCTACAATGAGCAGTTCTTC. Protein: CASSATSAYNEQFF.

Details on this clonotype: This may come from a read error, since a much larger clone is one base off. The genes are TRBV7-2 and TRBJ2-3; possibly TRBD1 for D (6 bases). The CDR3 is 13 residues long. CDR1 SGHTA and CDR2 FQGNSA come from the germline V gene. The CDR3: CANSPHRDHTQYF. CDR3 bases: TGTGCCAACAGCCCCCACAGGGACCATACGCAGTATTTT. Full variable domain (rest looked up from reference TRBV7-2 and TRBJ2-3): GAGVSQSPSNKVTEKGKDVELRCDPISGHTALYWYRQSLGQGLEFLIYFQGNSAPDKSGLPSDRFSAERTGGSVSTLTIQRTQQEDSAVYLCANSPHRDHTQYFGPGTRLTVL.

This clonotype has more than one count but fewer than ten. The rearrangement joins TRBV9 to TRBJ2-5, with 10 bases that match TRBD2. CDR3 length: 15 residues. Germline CDR1 SGDLS, CDR2 YYNGEE. With 1 base clipped from V and 3 bases from J, the junction kept 3 bases outside the gene matches. This CDR3 reads CASSVSLAGEETQYF. CDR3 DNA: TGTGCCAGCAGCGTATCGCTAGCGGGGGAAGAGACCCAGTACTTC.

This clonotype was found many times. This chain joins TRBV5-1 and TRBJ2-1, with 9 positions matching TRBD2. Germline assignment: CDR1 SGHRS and CDR2 YFSETQ. Germline trimming cut 4 bases from V and 1 base from J; bases unmatched to any gene: 6. This CDR3 has 16 residues. DNA of the CDR3: TGCGCCAGCAGCCTATTAGCGGGAGCGTCCTACAATGAGCAGTTCTTC. The encoded protein is CASSLLAGASYNEQFF.

This clonotype was observed a few times. This chain connects TRBV6-6 to TRBJ2-5; TRBD2 is a possible D gene (6 bases). The CDR3 is 17 amino acids. Trimming stripped 1 base from V and 5 bases from J, with 20 bases between. CDR1 MNHNY and CDR2 SVGAGI come from the germline V gene (reference sequence). CDR3 sequence (DNA): TGTGCCAGCAGTTACTTAAGCCCCGCGGGGAGTAGGGAGACCCAGTACTTC. It translates to CASSYLSPAGSRETQYF.

The genes are TRBV18 and TRBJ1-5, with D uncertain. The CDR3 is 13 residues long. Deletions cut 3 bases from V and 5 bases from J, with 8 bases between. Looked up from germline, CDR1 is KGHSH and CDR2 is LQKENI. The chain's CDR3 is CASSPRSDQPQHF. In DNA, the CDR3 is TGTGCCAGCTCACCCAGGTCGGATCAGCCCCAGCATTTT.

The chain is built from TRBV27 and TRBJ2-7; 9 bases agree with TRBD2. V lost 2 bases to trimming and J lost 3 bases; unmatched junction nucleotides: 17. Germline CDR1 MNHEY, CDR2 SMNVEV (reference sequence). There are 19 residues in the CDR3. DNA for the CDR3: TGTGCCAGCAGTTTAGGGGCGGCGGGAGGGCCCTCGCCTATCTACGAGCAGTACTTC. It is translated as CASSLGAAGGPSPIYEQYF.

V gene TRBV5-1 combines with J gene TRBJ2-3, with 7 positions matching TRBD2. CDR1 and CDR2 (germline): SGHRS, YFSETQ. The CDR3 loop spans 16 amino acids. V lost 0 bases to trimming and J lost 4 bases; unmatched junction nucleotides: 8. The CDR3 loop is CASSLGFGGGADTQYF. The CDR3 coding sequence is TGCGCCAGCAGCTTGGGGTTTGGCGGGGGTGCAGATACGCAGTATTTT.

The chain is built from TRBV27 and TRBJ2-5, with 12 bases lining up with TRBD2. The DNA matches TRBJ2-7 better at its end, which makes the J call doubtful. The CDR3 spans 15 residues. CDR1 and CDR2 from the germline V gene are MNHEY and SMNVEV (reference sequence). The CDR3 sequence is CASSSSGRVNDEQYF. The CDR3 region has the DNA TGTGCCAGCAGTTCTAGCGGGAGGGTCAACGACGAGCAGTACTTC.

This clonotype turned up a few times. The V gene is TRBV20-1, the J gene TRBJ2-1; TRBD1 agrees at 8 bases. Germline values: CDR1 DFQATT, CDR2 SNEGSKA (reference sequence). With 2 bases clipped from V and 6 bases from J, the junction kept 12 bases outside the gene matches. CDR3 length: 16 amino acids. CDR3 nucleotides: TGCAGTGCTAGAATCAACAGGGGGGCCCTACTCAATGAGCAGTTCTTC. It yields the protein CSARINRGALLNEQFF.

This clonotype has only a few counts. The chain recombines TRBV7-9 with TRBJ2-5; no reliable D call. Trimming removed 5 bases at V and 3 bases at J, with 19 bases between. The CDR3 is 16 amino acids. Germline CDR1 is SEHNR and CDR2 is FQNEAQ (reference sequence). The CDR3 loop reads CASSPNFAEVEETQYF. As DNA, the CDR3 is TGTGCCAGCAGCCCAAACTTCGCGGAAGTCGAAGAGACCCAGTACTTC.

The V and J genes are TRBV6-1 and TRBJ2-7; TRBD2 might be the D (5 bases). V shed 2 bases and J shed 0 bases, with 11 bases lying between them. Germline values: CDR1 MNHNS, CDR2 SASEGT. The CDR3 covers 15 residues. For the CDR3, the DNA is TGTGCCAGCAGTGAACAACCGGGGAGCTCCTACGAGCAGTACTTC. Translating it yields CASSEQPGSSYEQYF.

This rearrangement joins TRBV7-2 to TRBJ1-2; TRBD1 matches at 8 bases. Germline V gene lookup returns CDR1 SGHTA and CDR2 FQGNSA. This CDR3 is 13 amino acids long. Trimming at V came to 5 bases and at J to 12 bases, leaving 11 bases not matched to a gene. CDR3 sequence (DNA): TGTGCCAGCAGCCCCCGGACAGGGAAAATTAACACCTTC. Protein product: CASSPRTGKINTF. The full variable domain, in which reference TRBV7-2 and TRBJ1-2 provide the parts outside the CDR3, is GAGVSQSPSNKVTEKGKDVELRCDPISGHTALYWYRQSLGQGLEFLIYFQGNSAPDKSGLPSDRFSAERTGGSVSTLTIQRTQQEDSAVYLCASSPRTGKINTFGSGTRLTVV.

The V and J genes are TRBV9 and TRBJ1-1, with D possibly TRBD1 on 6 matching bases. CDR1 SGDLS and CDR2 YYNGEE come from the germline V gene. V lost 3 bases, J lost 4 bases, and 16 bases lay in between. This CDR3 region has 15 residues. CDR3 protein: CASSDITGLTTEAFF. The CDR3 DNA follows: TGTGCCAGCAGCGACATTACAGGGTTGACCACTGAAGCTTTCTTT.

Only a few counts were recorded for this clonotype. The chain joins TRBV6-1 to TRBJ1-5; D is perhaps TRBD1 (5 bases). The V gene's germline CDR1 is MNHNS and CDR2 SASEGT. The ends were cut back, 8 bases at V and 1 base at J, with 21 bases in the middle. The CDR3 spans 17 residues. The CDR3 DNA is TGTGCCAGCCAGCCTCCTACCCTATGGGACAGCAATCAGCCCCAGCATTTT. Its translation: CASQPPTLWDSNQPQHF.

This chain joins TRBV3-1 and TRBJ1-2; 8 positions match TRBD1. The CDR3 extends over 15 amino acids. With 0 bases clipped from V and 7 bases from J, the junction kept 7 bases outside the gene matches. Germline V gene lookup returns CDR1 LGHDT and CDR2 YNNKEL (reference sequence). The CDR3 protein is CASSQEGTGLSGYTF. Here the CDR3 DNA reads TGTGCCAGCAGCCAAGAGGGGACAGGTCTAAGTGGCTACACCTTC. The whole variable domain, remainder taken from reference TRBV3-1 and TRBJ1-2, is DTAVSQTPKYLVTQMGNDKSIKCEQNLGHDTMYWYKQDSKKFLKIMFSYNNKELIINETVPNRFSPKSPDKAHLNLHINSLELGDSAVYFCASSQEGTGLSGYTFGSGTRLTVV.

The V call is TRBV2, the J call TRBJ2-4, with 11 bases identical to TRBD2. J was trimmed by 0 bases and V by 6 bases; bases with no gene match: 7. Germline V lookup: CDR1 SNHLY, CDR2 FYNNEI. The CDR3 consists of 17 residues. Here the CDR3 reads CASRSGLAGLAKNIQYF. Here the CDR3 DNA reads TGTGCCAGCAGGTCCGGACTAGCGGGTCTAGCCAAAAACATTCAGTACTTC. Full variable domain (missing parts from reference TRBV2 and TRBJ2-4): EPEVTQTPSHQVTQMGQEVILRCVPISNHLYFYWYRQILGQKVEFLVSFYNNEISEKSEIFDDQFSVERPDGSNFTLKIRSTKLEDSAMYFCASRSGLAGLAKNIQYFGAGTRLSVL.

This clonotype came up a few times. The V call is TRBV6-6, the J call TRBJ1-1; TRBD1 is a possible D gene (6 bases). V gave up 6 bases and J gave up 3 bases, with 23 bases separating them. This CDR3 comprises 17 residues. Germline lookup yields CDR1 MNHNY and CDR2 SVGAGI (reference sequence). CDR3 nucleotides: TGTGCCAGCAGCCACGGGGGGACACTCAAGCGTGACACTGAAGCTTTCTTT. Translated: CASSHGGTLKRDTEAFF.

This clonotype was counted many times. This chain links TRBV6-6 with TRBJ2-7; 9 bases match TRBD1. Germline assignment: CDR1 MNHNY and CDR2 SVGAGI (reference sequence). Trimming cost V 4 bases and J 5 bases; bases outside gene matches: 9. The CDR3 sequence is 15 residues long. DNA for the CDR3: TGTGCCAGCAGTTCCCCCGGGACAGGGATAAACGAGCAGTACTTC. Protein: CASSSPGTGINEQYF.

On this clonotype: Sequence at one end of the junction differs from germline and may be a read error. The chain recombines TRBV30 with TRBJ2-7; a weak D match, TRBD2 (5 bases). This CDR3 spans 14 amino acids. CDR1 GTSNPN and CDR2 SVGIG come from the germline V gene (reference sequence). The CDR3 protein is CAWSVADWTHERYF. CDR3 DNA sequence: TGTGCCTGGAGTGTGGCGGACTGGACCCACGAGCGGTACTTC.